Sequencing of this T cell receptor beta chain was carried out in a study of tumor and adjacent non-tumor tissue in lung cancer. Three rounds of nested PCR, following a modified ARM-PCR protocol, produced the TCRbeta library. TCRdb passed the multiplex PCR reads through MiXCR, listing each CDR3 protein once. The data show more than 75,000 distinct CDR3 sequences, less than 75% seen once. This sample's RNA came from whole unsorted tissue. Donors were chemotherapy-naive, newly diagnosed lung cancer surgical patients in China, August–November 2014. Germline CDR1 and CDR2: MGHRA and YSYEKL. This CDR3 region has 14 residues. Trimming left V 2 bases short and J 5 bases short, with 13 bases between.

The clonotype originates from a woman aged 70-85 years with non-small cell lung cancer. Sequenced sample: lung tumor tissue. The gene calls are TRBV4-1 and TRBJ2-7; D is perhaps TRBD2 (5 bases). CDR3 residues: CASSQMSGINEQYF. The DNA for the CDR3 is TGCGCCAGCAGCCAAATGTCCGGGATCAACGAGCAGTACTTC.